A selection of T cell receptor beta chains follows, all from one sample in a study of CD8+CD57+ T cells in acquired aplastic anemia. TCRdb called the reads again in MiXCR, with one record for every CDR3 protein. The repertoire consists of under 200,000 distinct CDR3 sequences, with around half occurring once and the leading ten covering about 2.9%. Specimen: sorted CD4+, CD8+, or CD8+CD57+ T cells (not recorded which) from PBMCs. These receptors all stem from a human donor with aplastic anemia. Both conserved end residues are part of each CDR3. A D gene is named only where the DNA matches it firmly. Where a row states a size, it is once, few, many or the class of an expanded clone; other rows omit it.

J: TRBJ2-7
size: NA
D: TRBD2
V: TRBV5-4
DNA: TGTGCCAGCAGCTTGGCCTCGGGTCTTAGCGGGAGAGGGACCTACGAGCAGTACTTC
CDR3: CASSLASGLSGRGTYEQYF

J: TRBJ1-4
size: few
D: TRBD1
V: TRBV19
DNA: TGTGCCAGTAGTATAGGGAGGGGGCGAGAAAAACTGTTTTTT
CDR3: CASSIGRGREKLFF

J: TRBJ2-7
size: many
D: TRBD1
V: TRBV6-2/TRBV6-3
DNA: TGTGCCAGCAGTCAAAAAGGGACAGCCCCCTACGAGCAGTACTTC
CDR3: CASSQKGTAPYEQYF

J: TRBJ1-5
size: NA
D: NA
V: TRBV24-1
DNA: TGTGCCACCAGTGACCGGGACTTCAATCAGCCCCAGCATTTT
CDR3: CATSDRDFNQPQHF

J: TRBJ2-6
size: NA
D: NA
V: TRBV27
DNA: TGTGCCAGCATGACCCTCGGGGAGTCTGGGGCCAACGTCCTGACTTTC
CDR3: CASMTLGESGANVLTF

J: TRBJ1-5
size: NA
D: NA
V: TRBV7-2
DNA: TGTGCCAGCAGCCCCGGGACCCACGCGTCCCAGCATTTT
CDR3: CASSPGTHASQHF

J: TRBJ1-1
size: NA
D: NA
V: TRBV10-2
DNA: TGCGCCAGCAGTGACCCAGGGTACAGTGCTGAAGCTTTCTTT
CDR3: CASSDPGYSAEAFF

J: TRBJ2-7
size: NA
D: TRBD2
V: TRBV7-8
DNA: TGTGCCAGCGTAGCGGGAGCCTACGAGCAGTACTTC
CDR3: CASVAGAYEQYF

J: TRBJ2-2
size: NA
D: NA
V: TRBV7-2
DNA: TGTGCCAGCAGCTTAGCAGTAGCGAACACCGGGGAGCTGTTTTTT
CDR3: CASSLAVANTGELFF

J: TRBJ2-7
size: NA
D: NA
V: TRBV29-1
DNA: TGCAGCTCACCACCGAGCCCATCCTACGAGCAGTACTTC
CDR3: CSSPPSPSYEQYF

J: TRBJ1-5
size: NA
D: NA
V: TRBV2
DNA: TGTGCCAGCAGTGAAGCCCCGGGGAGACAGCAGCCCCAGCATTTT
CDR3: CASSEAPGRQQPQHF

J: TRBJ2-5
size: NA
D: NA
V: TRBV5-1
DNA: TGCGCCAGCAGCTTAGACCCTTCTCAAGAGACCCAGTACTTC
CDR3: CASSLDPSQETQYF

J: TRBJ2-5
size: NA
D: NA
V: TRBV10-2
DNA: TGCGCCAGCAGTGCCGTAGTTTCTAGACAGACCCAGTACTTC
CDR3: CASSAVVSRQTQYF

J: TRBJ2-5
size: NA
D: NA
V: TRBV24-1
DNA: TGTGCCACCAGTGAGCCTCCGGGGGAGACCCAGTACTTC
CDR3: CATSEPPGETQYF

J: TRBJ2-5
size: NA
D: NA
V: TRBV19
DNA: TGTGCCAGTAGTAGCCAGATGGGGACCCAGTACTTC
CDR3: CASSSQMGTQYF

J: TRBJ2-1
size: NA
D: NA
V: TRBV5-1
DNA: TGCGCCAGCGGGACATGGGAGCAGTTCTTC
CDR3: CASGTWEQFF

J: TRBJ2-7
size: NA
D: TRBD2
V: TRBV9
DNA: TGTGCCAGCGGCGTAGGGGAGGGATTCAGCTCCTACGAGCAGTACTTC
CDR3: CASGVGEGFSSYEQYF

J: TRBJ1-2
size: many
D: TRBD1
V: TRBV19
DNA: TGTGCCAGTAGCGTGGCAGGGGGTCTTACCTTC
CDR3: CASSVAGGLTF

J: TRBJ1-2
size: NA
D: TRBD1
V: TRBV19
DNA: TGTGCCAGTAGGGAACAGGGGGCCGGACCCTATGGCTACACCTTC
CDR3: CASREQGAGPYGYTF

J: TRBJ1-2
size: many
D: NA
V: TRBV10-1
DNA: TGCGCCAGCAGAATGGAACAGGCTCGCAGCTACACCTTC
CDR3: CASRMEQARSYTF

J: TRBJ2-7
size: once
D: TRBD1
V: TRBV9
DNA: TGTGCCAGCAGCGTAGGGGGGACAGGGGGCTACGAGCAGTACTTC
CDR3: CASSVGGTGGYEQYF

J: TRBJ2-3
size: few
D: TRBD1
V: TRBV29-1
DNA: TGCAGCGTATGCGGACAGGGCCGGACAGATACGCAGTATTTT
CDR3: CSVCGQGRTDTQYF

J: TRBJ2-3
size: many
D: NA
V: TRBV10-3
DNA: TGTGCCATCAGTGGACAGGATCAAGCGGGTACGCAGTATTTT
CDR3: CAISGQDQAGTQYF

J: TRBJ2-6
size: NA
D: NA
V: TRBV5-6
DNA: TGTGCCAGCAGCACCGTTCGACTGGACACAAACTCTGGGGCCAACGTCCTGACTTTC
CDR3: CASSTVRLDTNSGANVLTF

J: TRBJ1-1
size: many
D: NA
V: TRBV6-1
DNA: TGTGCCAGCAGTCCGACGGCCACTGAAGCTTTCTTT
CDR3: CASSPTATEAFF

J: TRBJ2-7
size: NA
D: NA
V: TRBV4-3
DNA: TGCGCCAGCAGCCAAGACCAGACAGCCTACGAGCAGTACTTC
CDR3: CASSQDQTAYEQYF

J: TRBJ1-2
size: NA
D: NA
V: TRBV19
DNA: TGTGCCAGTAGTACAAGGGGCCCTATTAACTATGGCTACACCTTC
CDR3: CASSTRGPINYGYTF

J: TRBJ2-7
size: few
D: NA
V: TRBV10-3
DNA: TGTGCCAGCTCCCCATATGGTCCCTACGGGCAGTACTTC
CDR3: CASSPYGPYGQYF

J: TRBJ1-5
size: many
D: NA
V: TRBV19
DNA: TGTGCCAGTAGCCACAGGGCTGGGGGCAATCAGCCCCAGCATTTT
CDR3: CASSHRAGGNQPQHF

J: TRBJ1-1
size: NA
D: NA
V: TRBV9
DNA: TGTGCCAGCGGAACGATCGTGAACACTGAAGCTTTCTTT
CDR3: CASGTIVNTEAFF

J: TRBJ1-2
size: NA
D: NA
V: TRBV19
DNA: TGTGCCAGTAGTAATCAGGGGATAGCTGGCTACACCTTC
CDR3: CASSNQGIAGYTF

J: TRBJ1-2
size: NA
D: TRBD1
V: TRBV7-8
DNA: TGCGCCAGCAGCTTGGCCGGACAGGGTATCTATGGCTACACCTTC
CDR3: CASSLAGQGIYGYTF

J: TRBJ2-2
size: NA
D: TRBD2
V: TRBV24-1
DNA: TGTGCCACCAGTGATACTAGCGGGGGGGCCCACACCGGGGAGCTGTTTTTT
CDR3: CATSDTSGGAHTGELFF

J: TRBJ2-7
size: NA
D: NA
V: TRBV2
DNA: TGTGCCAGCAGTGAAGGGTGGTACGTGCAGTACTTC
CDR3: CASSEGWYVQYF

J: TRBJ2-3
size: NA
D: NA
V: TRBV9
DNA: TGTGCCAGCAGCGTCCGTTCTAGCACAGATACGCAGTATTTT
CDR3: CASSVRSSTDTQYF

J: TRBJ2-7
size: many
D: NA
V: TRBV7-9
DNA: TGTGCCAGCAACTATGAGAGCTCCTACGAGCAGTACTTC
CDR3: CASNYESSYEQYF

J: TRBJ1-2
size: NA
D: NA
V: TRBV9
DNA: TGTGCCAGCAGCGCACAGGGAAGCTATGGCTACACCTTC
CDR3: CASSAQGSYGYTF

J: TRBJ1-6
size: NA
D: TRBD1
V: TRBV27
DNA: TGTGCCAGCAGACGAACCGACAGGGCCCATAATTCACCCCTCCACTTT
CDR3: CASRRTDRAHNSPLHF

J: TRBJ1-6
size: NA
D: TRBD1
V: TRBV19
DNA: TGTGCCAGTAGTATAGCGACAGGGGGTCAGGATTCACCCCTCCACTTT
CDR3: CASSIATGGQDSPLHF

J: TRBJ2-3
size: NA
D: TRBD2
V: TRBV10-3
DNA: TGTGCCATCAGTACCGGACTAGCGCACTTCACAGATACGCAGTATTTT
CDR3: CAISTGLAHFTDTQYF

J: TRBJ1-1
size: NA
D: TRBD1
V: TRBV2
DNA: TGTGCCACCTCGACAGGGTCGAGCACTGAAGCTTTCTTT
CDR3: CATSTGSSTEAFF

J: TRBJ2-5
size: many
D: NA
V: TRBV20-1
DNA: TGCAGTGCTAGAGAGGGAGAGACCCAGTACTTC
CDR3: CSAREGETQYF